Following are 26 T cell receptor beta chains from one sample sequenced in a study of low-dose radiotherapy and immunotherapy resistance in tumors. Specified time point: after trial treatment. The treatment was: LDRT plus nivolumab, ipilimumab, low-dose cyclophosphamide and aspirin (RACIN trial). Priming of first-strand cDNA relied on TRAV- and TRBV-specific primers (covering alpha and beta chains). TCR amplification ran 20 PCR cycles using constant-region and V-primer adapter primers. TCRdb passed the reads through MiXCR, listing each CDR3 protein once. The table has about 100,000 distinct CDR3 sequences, less than 25% seen once. The sequencing used PBMCs, collected after low-dose radiotherapy plus immunotherapy. Receptors originate from a male donor with prostate cancer.

This clonotype occurred a few times. This chain uses TRBV2 with TRBJ2-1; 13 bases map to TRBD2. The germline CDR1 and CDR2 sequences are SNHLY and FYNNEI. There are 14 residues in the CDR3. The V and J ends lost 6 bases and 10 bases, in that order; junction bases with no gene match: 6. This CDR3 reads CASSGLAGAPEQFF. The CDR3 DNA sequence: TGTGCCAGCAGCGGACTAGCGGGGGCACCCGAGCAGTTCTTC.

The table lists this clonotype with many counts. The rearrangement joins TRBV13 to TRBJ2-6; D gene unclear. Germline values: CDR1 PRHDT, CDR2 FYEKMQ (reference sequence). The V end lost 5 bases, the J end lost 1 base, and 9 bases lay between the germline ends. This CDR3 is built from 15 residues. CDR3 in amino acids: CASSPRSSGANVLTF. CDR3 sequence (DNA): TGTGCCAGCAGCCCCCGTAGTTCTGGGGCCAACGTCCTGACTTTC.

This clonotype was counted ten times or more. J is TRBJ2-2 and V is TRBV5-1, with D unresolved. Trimming removed 2 bases at V and 4 bases at J, with 12 bases between. In germline, CDR1 is SGHRS, CDR2 YFSETQ. The CDR3 is 15 amino acids. The CDR3 DNA reads as TGCGCCAGCAGCTTTGAAGTAGCATCCACCGGGGAGCTGTTTTTT. Its protein product is CASSFEVASTGELFF.

Remarks on this clonotype: Only one base separates this from a far larger clonotype, so it likely reflects a read error. As the CDR3 is not closed by the conserved phenylalanine or tryptophan, this likely results from a read error. V and J are TRBV6-1 and TRBJ2-5; D uncertain. Trimming stripped 8 bases from V and 4 bases from J, with 5 bases between. Looked up from germline, CDR1 is MNHNS and CDR2 is SASEGT. The CDR3 has 10 amino acids. The chain's CDR3 is CASWGETQYY. In DNA form, the CDR3 reads TGTGCCAGCTGGGGAGAGACCCAGTACTAC.

The chain carries TRBV19 and TRBJ2-7; 8 bases map to TRBD2. The trim removed 9 bases at V and 0 bases at J, leaving 7 bases unmatched. CDR3 size: 14 residues. Germline lookup yields CDR1 LNHDA and CDR2 SQIVND (reference sequence). This CDR3 is CASRTSGSSYEQYF. The CDR3 DNA is TGTGCCAGCCGAACTAGCGGCAGCTCCTACGAGCAGTACTTC.

The sample holds a few counts of this clonotype. The chain employs TRBV5-1 and TRBJ1-1; the D is unclear. The V gene lost 5 bases and the J gene lost 5 bases, with 13 bases spanning the gap. The CDR3 has 13 amino acids. CDR1 and CDR2 from the germline V gene are SGHRS and YFSETQ. The CDR3 protein is CASRSRTETEAFF. The CDR3 coding sequence is TGCGCCAGCAGAAGTCGCACGGAAACTGAAGCTTTCTTT.

This clonotype was observed at least ten times. The chain joins TRBV20-1 to TRBJ2-3, with TRBD2 matching over 13 bases. Germline V gene sequence: CDR1 DFQATT, CDR2 SNEGSKA (reference sequence). V gave up 3 bases and J gave up 4 bases; unmatched junction bases: 7. This CDR3 has 16 residues. CDR3 sequence reads: CSASRPGLAGSDTQYF. CDR3 in DNA: TGCAGTGCTAGCCGCCCGGGACTAGCGGGGTCAGATACGCAGTATTTT.

This clonotype has at least ten counts. The junction differs from germline at one of its ends, possibly a read error. The rearrangement joins TRBV7-9 to TRBJ2-3, with 7 bases matching TRBD1. Germline lookup yields CDR1 SEHNR and CDR2 FQNEAQ (reference sequence). CDR3 length: 15 amino acids. The CDR3 sequence is CASSREGTAQSGGIF. The CDR3 DNA sequence: TGTGCCAGCAGCCGCGAAGGGACAGCCCAGTCCGGTGGTATTTTT.

This chain joins TRBV13 and TRBJ2-1; TRBD2 is a possible D gene (6 bases). The CDR3 covers 15 residues. Trimming removed 5 bases at V and 8 bases at J, with 19 bases between. Germline V gene data show CDR1 as PRHDT and CDR2 as FYEKMQ (reference sequence). CDR3 DNA: TGTGCCAGCAGCGCCCGACTAGGCGGGGAGGATGAGCAGTTCTTC. Its protein is CASSARLGGEDEQFF.

This clonotype was recorded at least ten times. The chain joins TRBV15 to TRBJ2-7; perhaps D is TRBD1 or TRBD2 (6 bases each). Germline V CDR1 and CDR2: LNHNV, YYDKDF (reference sequence). V shed 0 bases and J shed 0 bases, with 9 bases lying between them. This CDR3 has 15 amino acids. The CDR3 DNA reads as TGTGCCACCAGCAGAGATGAGGGGGGCTCCTACGAGCAGTACTTC. Translated: CATSRDEGGSYEQYF.

A remark on this clonotype: Because the CDR3's place on the DNA is in doubt, the DNA is left out and the CDR3 is given as listed by TCRdb. The J gene is TRBJ2-2, the V gene TRBV7-9; TRBD1, the table's D call, lacks a check against the DNA. CDR1 is SEHNR, CDR2 FQNEAQ, per germline (reference sequence). Including both end residues, the CDR3 is 16 amino acids long. The CDR3 loop is CASSLMTAGSGELFFF.

In regard to this clonotype: Since a far larger clone is one base different, this is likely a read error. The chain has TRBV10-2 and TRBJ2-5, with D unresolved. Germline V gene lookup returns CDR1 WSHSY and CDR2 SAAADI. V was shortened by 4 bases and J by 11 bases, with 11 bases between the two germline ends. The CDR3 is 11 residues long. CDR3 DNA: TGCGCCAGCAGTGTCGTAAATGAGCAGTACTTC. Translating it yields CASSVVNEQYF.

The sample holds a few counts of this clonotype. The CDR3 region has the DNA TGCGCCAGCAGCCGCAACAGGGAGGGAATCTATGGCTACACCTTC. Translated: CASSRNREGIYGYTF. The rearrangement joins TRBV4-3 to TRBJ1-2; a weak D match, TRBD1 (6 bases). This CDR3 is built from 15 residues. Germline V gene lookup returns CDR1 LGHNA and CDR2 YSLEER. Trimming took off 4 bases at V and 4 bases at J, with 16 bases between the two ends.

This clonotype was counted ten times or more. The chain links TRBV4-2 to TRBJ1-4, with a weak D call TRBD1 (5 bases). The CDR3 spans 15 residues. Germline V lookup: CDR1 LGHNA, CDR2 YNFKEQ. Trimming removed 1 base from V and 7 bases from J, with 13 bases in between. The CDR3 nucleotides are TGTGCCAGCAGCCAAGTCGGGCAGGGCGGTGAAAAACTGTTTTTT. It yields the protein CASSQVGQGGEKLFF.

V usage is TRBV18 and J usage is TRBJ2-7; D is uncertain. This CDR3 has 13 amino acids. Deletions cut 6 bases from V and 3 bases from J, with 12 bases between. CDR1 is KGHSH and CDR2 is LQKENI in the germline V gene. The DNA of the CDR3 is TGTGCCAGCTCCGGCCCGGGTAGCTACGAGCAGTACTTC. Protein: CASSGPGSYEQYF. Supplemented by reference TRBV18 and TRBJ2-7, the full variable domain reads NAGVMQNPRHLVRRRGQEARLRCSPMKGHSHVYWYRQLPEEGLKFMVYLQKENIIDESGMPKERFSAEFPKEGPSILRIQQVVRGDSAAYFCASSGPGSYEQYFGPGTRLTVT.

This clonotype appeared once. With a far larger clone one base away, a read error is the likely cause. The genes are TRBV18 and TRBJ2-1, with 14 bases that match TRBD2. V shed 5 bases and J 10 bases; nucleotides not matched to a gene: 13. The CDR3 is 17 residues long. In germline, CDR1 is KGHSH, CDR2 LQKENI. CDR3 DNA sequence: TGTGCCAGCTCAACTTTCGACGGGACTAGCGGGGGCCACGAGCAGTTCTTC. Protein product: CASSTFDGTSGGHEQFF.

This clonotype appeared many times. J is TRBJ1-2 and V is TRBV12-3 or TRBV12-4, with 9 bases matching TRBD1. Trimming at V came to 7 bases and at J to 1 base, leaving 7 bases not matched to a gene. The CDR3 loop spans 15 amino acids. CDR3 DNA sequence: TGTGCCAGCACCCGGACAGGGGAAGTTAACTATGGCTACACCTTC. Protein: CASTRTGEVNYGYTF.

Remarks on this clonotype: This sequence is one base from a far larger clone and is likely a read error. The V and J genes are TRBV6-8 and TRBJ1-1, with 7 nucleotides matching TRBD1. The length of the CDR3 is 14 residues. The V and J ends lost 10 bases and 3 bases, in that order; junction bases with no gene match: 11. Germline CDR1 MNHGY, CDR2 SAAAGT. DNA of the CDR3: TGTGCCACCGCGGCCCCCGGGACAGACACTGAAGCTTTCTTT. Amino acids: CATAAPGTDTEAFF.

This clonotype was seen at least ten times. The rearrangement links TRBV6-1 to TRBJ2-3; tentative D call: TRBD2 (5 bases). CDR1 and CDR2 (germline): MNHNS, SASEGT. The V end was cut by 1 base, the J end by 6 bases, with 5 bases between. This CDR3 region has 12 residues. For the CDR3, the DNA is TGTGCCAGCAGTGAAGGAGGGGATACGCAGTATTTT. Translating gives CASSEGGDTQYF.

This clonotype was seen more than once but under ten times. The chain recombines TRBV19 with TRBJ2-1, with D unresolved. Germline-derived CDR1 and CDR2 are LNHDA and SQIVND (reference sequence). The ends were cut back, 1 base at V and 0 bases at J, with 7 bases in the middle. The CDR3 runs to 15 residues. CDR3 DNA: TGTGCCAGTAGTATAGGTGATAGCTCCTACAATGAGCAGTTCTTC. Encoded protein: CASSIGDSSYNEQFF.

Ten or more counts support this clonotype. This chain joins TRBV3-1 and TRBJ2-1, with D maybe TRBD2 (6 bases). The CDR3 totals 13 residues. In germline, CDR1 is LGHDT, CDR2 YNNKEL (reference sequence). Trimming shortened V by 3 bases and J by 8 bases, and 11 bases separated the two germline ends. The CDR3 reads CASSHTSFHEQFF. CDR3 bases: TGTGCCAGCAGCCACACTAGCTTCCATGAGCAGTTCTTC.

The chain has TRBV2 and TRBJ2-5; the D is unclear. The CDR3 is made up of 14 amino acids. Between the trimmed V and J ends, which lost 7 bases and 5 bases, there was a span of 17 bases. Germline CDR1 reads SNHLY; CDR2 reads FYNNEI. The DNA for the CDR3 is TGTGCCAGCACCCTACGGTCAACTACGGAGACCCAGTACTTC. Translated, it gives CASTLRSTTETQYF.

This clonotype occurred many times. V is TRBV7-2 and J is TRBJ2-5; TRBD2 might be the D (7 bases). Trimming stripped 6 bases from V and 4 bases from J, with 12 bases between. Germline V lookup: CDR1 SGHTA, CDR2 FQGNSA. The CDR3 has 13 residues. The CDR3 DNA follows: TGTGCCAGCAGATGGGGGGGCCGAGAGACCCAGTACTTC. This gives the protein CASRWGGRETQYF. The complete variable domain, with remaining parts taken from reference TRBV7-2 and TRBJ2-5, reads GAGVSQSPSNKVTEKGKDVELRCDPISGHTALYWYRQSLGQGLEFLIYFQGNSAPDKSGLPSDRFSAERTGGSVSTLTIQRTQQEDSAVYLCASRWGGRETQYFGPGTRLLVL.

This clonotype was recorded many times. The chain is built from TRBV9 and TRBJ1-2; tentative D call: TRBD1 (6 bases). V dropped 4 bases and J dropped 4 bases, with 11 bases sitting between them. CDR1 is SGDLS, CDR2 YYNGEE, per germline. The CDR3 spans 13 residues. CDR3 in amino acids: CASSPTGFYGYTF. The DNA of the CDR3 is TGTGCCAGCAGCCCCACAGGGTTCTATGGCTACACCTTC.

This clonotype was observed many times. The gene calls are TRBV7-3 and TRBJ1-6; tentatively, D is TRBD1 (6 bases). CDR3 length: 17 residues. Between the trimmed V and J ends, which lost 4 bases and 5 bases, there was a span of 18 bases. Germline V lookup: CDR1 SGHTA, CDR2 FQGTGA. CDR3 sequence: CASSSDEQGLNNSPLHF. The CDR3 bases are TGTGCCAGCAGCTCAGATGAGCAGGGGTTGAATAATTCACCCCTCCACTTT.

There are many counts of this clonotype. The gene calls are TRBV6-2 or TRBV6-3 and TRBJ2-2; unclear D gene. Trimming took off 6 bases at V and 6 bases at J, with 20 bases between the two ends. The CDR3 is made up of 16 amino acids. In germline, CDR1 is MNHEY, CDR2 SVGEGT. The CDR3 sequence: CASRNGPGSLAGELFF. The DNA of the CDR3 is TGTGCCAGCAGAAATGGGCCCGGGTCCCTAGCCGGGGAGCTGTTTTTT.